These T cell receptor beta chains were read from a single sample in a study of blood T cell repertoires in COVID-19. Sequencing was performed with immunoSEQ multiplex PCR; in TCRdb, only in-frame clones are kept and a portion is missing. The table lists more than 95,000 clones, roughly 89% of them singletons. The sequenced sample was peripheral blood. The receptors stem from a human donor in a cohort sampled during active COVID-19. Both conserved end residues are part of each CDR3. D genes are given only for firm matches. The listing skips clone size in some rows; elsewhere it reads once, few, many or a size class.

V gene: TRBV4-2; J gene: TRBJ2-1; D gene: TRBD2; clone size: -; CDR3 protein: CASSQDLAGGPYNEQFF; CDR3 DNA: TGTGCCAGCAGCCAAGATCTAGCGGGAGGGCCATACAATGAGCAGTTCTTC
V gene: TRBV28; J gene: TRBJ2-7; D gene: -; clone size: -; CDR3 protein: CASSLTGAYEQYF; CDR3 DNA: TGTGCCAGCAGTCTAACGGGGGCCTACGAGCAGTACTTC
V gene: TRBV15; J gene: TRBJ2-7; D gene: -; clone size: -; CDR3 protein: CATSPRGGLTYEQYF; CDR3 DNA: TGTGCCACCAGCCCAAGGGGGGGACTCACCTACGAGCAGTACTTC
V gene: TRBV5-1; J gene: TRBJ2-5; D gene: -; clone size: -; CDR3 protein: CASSLRETQYF; CDR3 DNA: TGCGCCAGCAGCTTGCGAGAGACCCAGTACTTC
V gene: TRBV28; J gene: TRBJ2-7; D gene: TRBD2; clone size: -; CDR3 protein: CASRPVAGNSYEQYF; CDR3 DNA: TGTGCCAGCAGGCCCGTAGCGGGTAACTCCTACGAGCAGTACTTC
V gene: TRBV29-1; J gene: TRBJ2-5; D gene: -; clone size: -; CDR3 protein: CSVEGPGAPETQYF; CDR3 DNA: TGCAGCGTTGAGGGGCCAGGGGCCCCCGAGACCCAGTACTTC
V gene: TRBV3-1/TRBV3-2; J gene: TRBJ1-3; D gene: TRBD1; clone size: few; CDR3 protein: CASRNQGGSGNTIYF; CDR3 DNA: TGTGCCAGCAGAAATCAGGGGGGCTCTGGAAACACCATATATTTT
V gene: TRBV10-3; J gene: TRBJ2-1; D gene: -; clone size: -; CDR3 protein: CAISESRAQGKGDEQFF; CDR3 DNA: TGTGCCATCAGTGAGTCGCGGGCCCAGGGGAAGGGAGATGAGCAGTTCTTC
V gene: TRBV4-2; J gene: TRBJ2-7; D gene: TRBD1; clone size: -; CDR3 protein: CASSQDATGSPGEQYF; CDR3 DNA: TGTGCCAGCAGCCAAGACGCGACAGGGTCCCCCGGGGAGCAGTACTTC
V gene: TRBV6-4; J gene: TRBJ2-2; D gene: -; clone size: once; CDR3 protein: CASRAQGNTGELFF; CDR3 DNA: TGTGCCAGCAGAGCGCAGGGGAACACCGGGGAGCTGTTTTTT
V gene: TRBV5-1; J gene: TRBJ1-4; D gene: -; clone size: -; CDR3 protein: CASSPSANEKLFF; CDR3 DNA: TGCGCCAGCAGCCCCAGCGCGAATGAAAAACTGTTTTTT
V gene: TRBV28; J gene: TRBJ1-2; D gene: -; clone size: -; CDR3 protein: CASSYDYGYTF; CDR3 DNA: TGTGCCAGCAGCTATGATTATGGCTACACCTTC
V gene: TRBV18; J gene: TRBJ1-3; D gene: -; clone size: -; CDR3 protein: CASSPQSGGSGNTIYF; CDR3 DNA: TGTGCCAGCTCACCCCAGAGCGGCGGATCTGGAAACACCATATATTTT
V gene: TRBV6-5; J gene: TRBJ2-3; D gene: -; clone size: once; CDR3 protein: CASSSSRPPDTQYF; CDR3 DNA: TGTGCCAGCAGTTCCTCGAGGCCCCCCGATACGCAGTATTTT
V gene: TRBV10-3; J gene: TRBJ2-7; D gene: TRBD1; clone size: -; CDR3 protein: CASSHPPRTGPHEQYF; CDR3 DNA: TGTGCCAGCTCCCATCCGCCAAGGACAGGCCCCCACGAGCAGTACTTC
V gene: TRBV6-5; J gene: TRBJ1-6; D gene: TRBD1; clone size: -; CDR3 protein: CASSSGTGELPLHF; CDR3 DNA: TGTGCCAGCAGTTCAGGGACAGGGGAGCTCCCCCTCCACTTT
V gene: TRBV5-1; J gene: TRBJ2-3; D gene: -; clone size: -; CDR3 protein: CASSLEGETDTQYF; CDR3 DNA: TGCGCCAGCAGCTTGGAGGGGGAAACAGATACGCAGTATTTT
V gene: TRBV7-9; J gene: TRBJ2-5; D gene: -; clone size: -; CDR3 protein: CASSPPWRDSEETQYF; CDR3 DNA: TGTGCCAGCAGCCCCCCCTGGCGGGACAGCGAAGAGACCCAGTACTTC
V gene: TRBV6-5; J gene: TRBJ1-2; D gene: TRBD1; clone size: -; CDR3 protein: CAITPGGGGGYTF; CDR3 DNA: TGTGCCATTACCCCAGGGGGTGGTGGCGGCTACACCTTC
V gene: TRBV28; J gene: TRBJ2-3; D gene: -; clone size: -; CDR3 protein: CASSSALSGTQYF; CDR3 DNA: TGTGCCAGCAGTTCCGCCCTGTCGGGTACGCAGTATTTT
V gene: TRBV2; J gene: TRBJ2-3; D gene: -; clone size: -; CDR3 protein: CASSKDGGTSTDTQYF; CDR3 DNA: TGTGCCAGCAGCAAAGACGGGGGAACTAGCACAGATACGCAGTATTTT
V gene: TRBV5-7; J gene: TRBJ1-6; D gene: TRBD1; clone size: -; CDR3 protein: CASNLQGQGNSPLHF; CDR3 DNA: TGTGCCAGCAACCTGCAGGGACAGGGTAATTCACCCCTCCACTTT
V gene: TRBV2; J gene: TRBJ2-7; D gene: TRBD2; clone size: few; CDR3 protein: CASSDALAEGVYEQYF; CDR3 DNA: TGTGCCAGCAGTGATGCCCTAGCGGAGGGCGTCTACGAGCAGTACTTC
V gene: TRBV7-9; J gene: TRBJ2-3; D gene: TRBD1; clone size: -; CDR3 protein: CASNPMGGQGYTDTQYF; CDR3 DNA: TGTGCCAGCAACCCAATGGGGGGACAGGGGTACACAGATACGCAGTATTTT
V gene: TRBV19; J gene: TRBJ1-1; D gene: -; clone size: -; CDR3 protein: CASSIGGVSTEAFF; CDR3 DNA: TGTGCCAGTAGTATCGGTGGAGTAAGTACTGAAGCTTTCTTT
V gene: TRBV6-5; J gene: TRBJ1-2; D gene: TRBD1; clone size: -; CDR3 protein: CASSRDRAIYGYTF; CDR3 DNA: TGTGCCAGCAGCCGGGACAGGGCAATTTATGGCTACACCTTC
V gene: TRBV24-1; J gene: TRBJ1-5; D gene: -; clone size: -; CDR3 protein: CATGGGSSQEPQHF; CDR3 DNA: TGTGCCACCGGGGGAGGCTCATCTCAGGAGCCCCAGCATTTT
V gene: TRBV7-8; J gene: TRBJ2-1; D gene: TRBD2; clone size: -; CDR3 protein: CASSLSGSFNEQFF; CDR3 DNA: TGTGCCAGCAGCTTGAGCGGGAGTTTCAATGAGCAGTTCTTC
V gene: TRBV7-3; J gene: TRBJ2-6; D gene: -; clone size: -; CDR3 protein: CASSPKAGTHTSGANVLTF; CDR3 DNA: TGTGCCAGCAGCCCAAAGGCCGGGACACACACCTCTGGGGCCAACGTCCTGACTTTC
V gene: TRBV15; J gene: TRBJ2-2; D gene: -; clone size: -; CDR3 protein: CATSSFDSTVAGELFF; CDR3 DNA: TGTGCCACCAGCTCTTTCGACAGTACGGTGGCCGGGGAGCTGTTTTTT
V gene: TRBV4-3; J gene: TRBJ2-1; D gene: TRBD1; clone size: once; CDR3 protein: CASSQGNRGYNEQFF; CDR3 DNA: TGCGCCAGCAGCCAAGGTAACAGGGGTTACAATGAGCAGTTCTTC
V gene: TRBV23-1; J gene: TRBJ1-1; D gene: -; clone size: -; CDR3 protein: CASPPPFF; CDR3 DNA: TGCGCCAGCCCCCCTCCTTTCTTT
V gene: TRBV28; J gene: TRBJ1-5; D gene: TRBD1; clone size: -; CDR3 protein: CASSLISGGLSNQPQHF; CDR3 DNA: TGTGCCAGCAGTTTAATATCAGGGGGACTTAGCAATCAGCCCCAGCATTTT
V gene: TRBV11-3; J gene: TRBJ2-7; D gene: -; clone size: -; CDR3 protein: CASSLGTVGLEQYF; CDR3 DNA: TGTGCCAGCAGCTTAGGGACAGTGGGATTGGAGCAGTACTTC
V gene: TRBV28; J gene: TRBJ2-7; D gene: -; clone size: -; CDR3 protein: CASSLGGTASPYEQYF; CDR3 DNA: TGTGCCAGCAGTTTAGGGGGGACTGCTAGCCCTTACGAGCAGTACTTC
V gene: TRBV2; J gene: TRBJ2-2; D gene: -; clone size: -; CDR3 protein: CASSEAWGAGELFF; CDR3 DNA: TGTGCCAGCAGTGAAGCATGGGGGGCCGGGGAGCTGTTTTTT
V gene: TRBV5-3; J gene: TRBJ2-5; D gene: TRBD1; clone size: -; CDR3 protein: CARSLDRSQETQYF; CDR3 DNA: TGTGCCAGAAGCCTGGACAGGTCCCAAGAGACCCAGTACTTC
V gene: TRBV19; J gene: TRBJ1-3; D gene: -; clone size: -; CDR3 protein: CATHEGQFSGNTIYF; CDR3 DNA: TGTGCCACCCATGAAGGACAGTTCTCTGGAAACACCATATATTTT
V gene: TRBV9; J gene: TRBJ2-1; D gene: -; clone size: once; CDR3 protein: CASSVGLASYEQFF; CDR3 DNA: TGTGCCAGCAGCGTAGGGCTAGCTAGCTATGAGCAGTTCTTC
V gene: TRBV28; J gene: TRBJ1-6; D gene: -; clone size: -; CDR3 protein: CASSSDRGLSPLHF; CDR3 DNA: TGTGCCAGCAGTTCAGACCGAGGTCTATCCCCCCTCCACTTT
V gene: TRBV18; J gene: TRBJ2-3; D gene: TRBD2; clone size: -; CDR3 protein: CASSPLAGGSTDTQYF; CDR3 DNA: TGTGCCAGCTCACCCCTAGCGGGAGGTTCCACAGATACGCAGTATTTT
V gene: TRBV4-1; J gene: TRBJ2-3; D gene: -; clone size: -; CDR3 protein: CASSQEGGLGTDTQYF; CDR3 DNA: TGCGCCAGCAGCCAAGAGGGCGGGTTAGGGACAGATACGCAGTATTTT
V gene: TRBV29-1; J gene: TRBJ2-3; D gene: -; clone size: -; CDR3 protein: CSVEAGTDTQYF; CDR3 DNA: TGCAGCGTGGAGGCAGGCACAGATACGCAGTATTTT
V gene: TRBV27; J gene: TRBJ1-2; D gene: -; clone size: -; CDR3 protein: CASKRREGRDRGYGYTF; CDR3 DNA: TGTGCCAGCAAGAGGCGTGAGGGCAGAGATCGAGGATATGGCTACACCTTC